The TCR beta chain described here comes from a study of blood T cell repertoires in COVID-19. The V gene end was trimmed by 6 bases and the J gene end by 0 bases; junction bases not matched to a gene: 5. Germline V lookup: CDR1 ENHRY, CDR2 SYGVKD. This CDR3 comprises 16 residues. The repertoire was sequenced with immunoSEQ multiplex PCR; TCRdb's copy has only in-frame clones and lacks some. The sample yields some 130,000 clones, about 89% seen once. This sequence originates from a man aged 55 to 70 with COVID-19, enrolled during active disease. Sequenced: peripheral blood. V and J are TRBV10-3 and TRBJ1-3; 10 bases are a match to TRBD1. The CDR3 coding sequence is TGTGCCATCAGGGCCGGGACAGGGGTCTCTGGAAACACCATATATTTT. Its protein product is CAIRAGTGVSGNTIYF.